This entry features one TCR beta chain sequence. Its target is unknown. The CDR3 is made up of 12 amino acids. The V end was cut by 10 bases, the J end by 4 bases, with 13 bases between. Germline CDR1 MNHNY, CDR2 SVGAGI (reference sequence). The record originates from a study of long-term antiretroviral therapy in people with HIV. There were no participants with HIV treated outside the United States. Runs used v3.0 of the immunoSEQ assay and were done at survey level. Repertoires were generated with immunoSEQ multiplex PCR, while TCRdb's copy carries only in-frame clones and drops some. The table includes 30,000 to 40,000 clones, roughly 90% detected once. Study results and caveats: Comparison with controls showed narrower CDR3 length ranges in HIV repertoires.

Sequenced material: unsorted PBMCs, taken just before starting antiretroviral therapy. This sequence was found in a woman aged 18-35 years with HIV. This chain uses TRBV6-6 with TRBJ1-1; tentative D call: TRBD1 (5 bases). The CDR3 DNA follows: TGTGCCACGCAGCCCCAGGGCACTGAAGCTTTCTTT. Its translation: CATQPQGTEAFF.